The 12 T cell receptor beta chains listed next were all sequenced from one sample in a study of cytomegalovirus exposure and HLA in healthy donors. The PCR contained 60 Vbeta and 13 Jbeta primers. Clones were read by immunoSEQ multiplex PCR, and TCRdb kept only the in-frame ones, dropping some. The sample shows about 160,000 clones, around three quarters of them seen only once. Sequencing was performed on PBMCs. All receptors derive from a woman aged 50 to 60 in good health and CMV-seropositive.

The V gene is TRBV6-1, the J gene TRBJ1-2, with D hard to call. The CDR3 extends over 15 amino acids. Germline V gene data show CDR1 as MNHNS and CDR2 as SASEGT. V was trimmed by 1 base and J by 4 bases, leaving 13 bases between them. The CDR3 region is CASSEVPSAVYGYTF. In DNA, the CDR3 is TGTGCCAGCAGTGAAGTCCCTAGTGCGGTCTATGGCTACACCTTC.

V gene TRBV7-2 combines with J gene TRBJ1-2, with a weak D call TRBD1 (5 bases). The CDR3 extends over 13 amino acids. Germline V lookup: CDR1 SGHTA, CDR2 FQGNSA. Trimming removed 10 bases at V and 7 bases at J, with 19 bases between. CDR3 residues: CATGELAGFGYTF. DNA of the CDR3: TGTGCCACCGGTGAATTGGCAGGGTTTGGCTACACCTTC.

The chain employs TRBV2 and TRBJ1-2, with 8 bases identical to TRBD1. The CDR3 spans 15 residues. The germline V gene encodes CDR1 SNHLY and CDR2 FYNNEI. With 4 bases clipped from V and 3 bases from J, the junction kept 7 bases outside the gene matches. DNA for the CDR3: TGTGCCAGCAGTGGAAGTACGACAGGGGACTATGGCTACACCTTC. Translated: CASSGSTTGDYGYTF.

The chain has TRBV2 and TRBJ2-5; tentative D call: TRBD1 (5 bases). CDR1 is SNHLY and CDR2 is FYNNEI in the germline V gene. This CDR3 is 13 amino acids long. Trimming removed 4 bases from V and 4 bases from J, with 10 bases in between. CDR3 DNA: TGTGCCAGCAGTGGACAGAAGCTAGAGACCCAGTACTTC. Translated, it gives CASSGQKLETQYF.

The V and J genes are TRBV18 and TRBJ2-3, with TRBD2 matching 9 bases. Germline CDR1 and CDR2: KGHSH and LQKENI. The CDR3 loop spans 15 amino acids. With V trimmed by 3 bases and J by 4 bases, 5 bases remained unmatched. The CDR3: CASSPVRLAADTQYF. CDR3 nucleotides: TGTGCCAGCTCACCGGTCCGACTAGCGGCAGATACGCAGTATTTT.

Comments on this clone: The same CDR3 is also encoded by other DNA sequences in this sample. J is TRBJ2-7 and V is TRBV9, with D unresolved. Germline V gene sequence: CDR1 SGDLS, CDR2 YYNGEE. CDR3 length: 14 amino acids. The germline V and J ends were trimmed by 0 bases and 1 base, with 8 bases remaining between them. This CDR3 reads CASSVGHSSYEQYF. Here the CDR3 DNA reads TGTGCCAGCAGCGTAGGCCACAGTTCCTACGAGCAGTACTTC.

CDR3 nucleotide sequence: TGTGCCTGGAGTGTACAGCAGGGGGCCAGTCGGAATTCACCCCTCCACTTT. The encoded protein is CAWSVQQGASRNSPLHF. The chain joins TRBV30 to TRBJ1-6; 8 bases are shared with TRBD1. Germline values: CDR1 GTSNPN, CDR2 SVGIG (reference sequence). This CDR3 is 17 amino acids long. The trim removed 0 bases at V and 7 bases at J, leaving 11 bases unmatched.

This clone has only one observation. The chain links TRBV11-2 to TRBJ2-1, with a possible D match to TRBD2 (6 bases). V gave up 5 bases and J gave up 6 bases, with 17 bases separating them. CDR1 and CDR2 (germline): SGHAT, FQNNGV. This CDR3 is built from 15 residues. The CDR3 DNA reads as TGTGCCAGCAGCCCCCAGCGGGTATGGGGCAATGAGCAGTTCTTC. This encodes CASSPQRVWGNEQFF.

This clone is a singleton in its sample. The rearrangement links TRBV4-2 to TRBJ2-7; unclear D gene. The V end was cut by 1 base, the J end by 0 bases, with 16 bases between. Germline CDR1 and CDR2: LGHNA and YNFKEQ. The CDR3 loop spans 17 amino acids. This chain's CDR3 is CASSQAAHGPSSYEQYF. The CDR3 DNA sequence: TGTGCCAGCAGCCAAGCCGCCCACGGTCCCTCCTCCTACGAGCAGTACTTC.

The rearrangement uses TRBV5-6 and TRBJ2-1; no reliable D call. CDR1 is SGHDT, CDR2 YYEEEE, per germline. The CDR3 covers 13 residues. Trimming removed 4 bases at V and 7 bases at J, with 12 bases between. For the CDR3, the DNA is TGTGCCAGCAGCCCTCTTCCGACAAATGAGCAGTTCTTC. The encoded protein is CASSPLPTNEQFF.

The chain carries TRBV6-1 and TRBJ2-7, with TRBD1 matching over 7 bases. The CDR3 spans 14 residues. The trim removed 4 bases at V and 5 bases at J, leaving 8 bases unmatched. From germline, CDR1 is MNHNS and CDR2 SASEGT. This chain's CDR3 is CASSGRDSLDEQYF. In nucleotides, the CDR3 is TGTGCCAGCAGTGGACGGGACAGCTTGGACGAGCAGTACTTC.

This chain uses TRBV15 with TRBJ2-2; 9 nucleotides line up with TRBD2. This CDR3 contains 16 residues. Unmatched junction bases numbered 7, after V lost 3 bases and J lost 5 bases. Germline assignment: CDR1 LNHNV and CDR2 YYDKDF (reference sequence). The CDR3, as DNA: TGTGCCACCAGCAGGACCTGGAGCGGGAGGACCGGGGAGCTGTTTTTT. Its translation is CATSRTWSGRTGELFF. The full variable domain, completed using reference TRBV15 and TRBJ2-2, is DAMVIQNPRYQVTQFGKPVTLSCSQTLNHNVMYWYQQKSSQAPKLLFHYYDKDFNNEADTPDNFQSRRPNTSFCFLDIRSPGLGDTAMYLCATSRTWSGRTGELFFGEGSRLTVL.